This T cell receptor beta chain was identified during a study of vaccination effects on CD4 cells after COVID-19. Comment on this clone: Its antigen is not known.

Isolation of CD4+ T cells took place after approximately 10 days of culture. The study's findings and limits: By a late point after vaccination, infection- and vaccine-induced clones had shrunk markedly through clonal contraction. Cross-reactivity with common cold coronaviruses was shown by only 1 of 255 vaccine-induced clones in healthy vaccinees.

TCRdb keeps only in-frame clones here, not all; method: immunoSEQ multiplex PCR. There are about 30,000 clones in the sample; 65% occur only once, and about 9.8% lies in the top ten. Deletions cut 5 bases from V and 1 base from J, with 11 bases between. CDR3 size: 15 residues. Germline CDR1 SEHNR, CDR2 FQNEAQ (reference sequence). J is TRBJ2-2 and V is TRBV7-9; D ambiguous. This sample comprised CD4+ T cells from PBMCs cultured without peptide, obtained before COVID-19 vaccination. The clonotype comes from a human donor who received a COVID-19 vaccine. CDR3 in DNA: TGTGCCAGCAGCCTTATCGACGTGAACACCGGGGAGCTGTTTTTT. Amino acids: CASSLIDVNTGELFF.